This passage covers 13 T cell receptor beta chains from one sample sequenced in a study of cytomegalovirus exposure and HLA in healthy donors. This PCR relied on a set of 60 Vbeta primers and 13 Jbeta primers. TCRdb's copy holds only in-frame clones and misses some; the assay was immunoSEQ multiplex PCR. The table has under 100,000 clones, around three quarters seen once. Sample: PBMCs. Receptor source: a man between 35 and 55 years old in good health and CMV-seronegative.

V and J are TRBV2 and TRBJ2-7, with TRBD1 identical over 8 bases. Germline lookup yields CDR1 SNHLY and CDR2 FYNNEI. V lost 5 bases, J lost 4 bases, and 4 bases stayed unmatched. The CDR3 loop spans 13 amino acids. The CDR3 DNA is TGTGCCAGCAGTCAGGACAGGGAATACGAGCAGTACGTC. It is translated as CASSQDREYEQYV.

This chain links TRBV5-1 with TRBJ2-1, with 8 bases aligning to TRBD1. The CDR3 contains 11 residues. The V gene end was trimmed by 4 bases and the J gene end by 16 bases; junction bases not matched to a gene: 7. Germline assignment: CDR1 SGHRS and CDR2 YFSETQ. The CDR3 reads CASSPRDRLFF. The CDR3 DNA reads as TGCGCCAGCAGCCCCCGGGACAGGCTTTTCTTC.

V and J are TRBV7-9 and TRBJ1-5, with D perhaps matching TRBD1 (5 bases). Looked up from germline, CDR1 is SEHNR and CDR2 is FQNEAQ (reference sequence). This CDR3 is 13 amino acids long. With 5 bases removed from V and 7 bases from J, the gap between germline ends came to 12 bases. CDR3 DNA: TGTGCCAGCAGCCCTTCCGGGGGACAGCCCCAGCATTTT. Residues: CASSPSGGQPQHF.

The V gene is TRBV6-1, the J gene TRBJ2-3; 10 bases match TRBD1. The CDR3 length is 15 residues. Per germline, CDR1 MNHNS and CDR2 SASEGT. The trim removed 7 bases at V and 3 bases at J, leaving 7 bases unmatched. CDR3 sequence: CASTLGQGWTDTQYF. The CDR3 nucleotides are TGTGCCAGCACCCTGGGACAGGGGTGGACAGATACGCAGTATTTT.

The chain recombines TRBV7-9 with TRBJ1-5, with D possibly matching TRBD1 (5 bases). The ends were cut back, 5 bases at V and 4 bases at J, with 12 bases in the middle. The CDR3 runs to 14 residues. CDR1 SEHNR and CDR2 FQNEAQ come from the germline V gene (reference sequence). The CDR3, as DNA: TGTGCCAGCAGCCGAAATGGGGGGAATCAGCCCCAGCATTTT. It is translated as CASSRNGGNQPQHF.

The rearrangement uses TRBV21-1 and TRBJ2-5; the DNA was not used to check the table's D call, TRBD1. TRBV21-1 is a recognized pseudogene. The CDR3 has 13 amino acids. The chain's CDR3 is CASNGRGEETQYF. CDR3 in DNA: TGTGCCAGCAACGGCAGGGGGGAAGAGACCCAGTACTTC.

In this sample, this clone turned up once. The V gene is TRBV6-4, the J gene TRBJ2-3; TRBD2 matches at 10 bases. V lost 4 bases, J lost 4 bases, and 2 bases stayed unmatched. CDR3 length: 14 residues. Germline CDR1 MRHNA, CDR2 SNTAGT. CDR3 coding DNA: TGTGCCAGCAGTGTGCTAGCGGGGGCAGATACGCAGTATTTT. Encoded protein: CASSVLAGADTQYF.

This clone turned up a few times. The chain employs TRBV5-1 and TRBJ2-7; D may be TRBD1 (6 bases). Germline V gene sequence: CDR1 SGHRS, CDR2 YFSETQ. The CDR3 extends over 13 amino acids. V lost 2 bases and J 5 bases, leaving 11 bases between the germline ends. Written as DNA, the CDR3 is TGCGCCAGCAGCTTCAGGGGCGAAAACGAGCAGTACTTC. Protein: CASSFRGENEQYF.

V and J are TRBV27 and TRBJ1-5; 12 bases match TRBD1. V shed 6 bases and J 0 bases; nucleotides not matched to a gene: 3. The germline V gene encodes CDR1 MNHEY and CDR2 SMNVEV (reference sequence). The CDR3 loop spans 16 amino acids. CDR3: CASRGTGGYSNQPQHF. The CDR3 DNA sequence: TGTGCCAGCAGGGGGACAGGGGGCTATAGCAATCAGCCCCAGCATTTT.

The J gene is TRBJ2-7, the V gene TRBV30; D is perhaps TRBD2 (6 bases). CDR1 and CDR2 (germline): GTSNPN, SVGIG (reference sequence). The V gene lost 4 bases and the J gene lost 7 bases, with 20 bases spanning the gap. The CDR3 runs 14 residues. The CDR3 DNA reads TGTGCCTGGACCCCCGATCGCTGGAGGGATGAGCAGTACTTC. Its protein product is CAWTPDRWRDEQYF.

The chain employs TRBV4-1 and TRBJ2-7; TRBD1 agrees at 7 bases. Trimming cost V 3 bases and J 3 bases; bases outside gene matches: 8. Germline loops: CDR1 MGHRA, CDR2 YSYEKL. The CDR3 sequence is 15 residues long. The CDR3 DNA reads as TGCGCCAGCAGCCATGTCCGGGACAGCCTCTACGAGCAGTACTTC. Its protein is CASSHVRDSLYEQYF.

The rearrangement links TRBV6-6 to TRBJ2-3, with TRBD2 as a possible D gene (6 bases). V was pared by 6 bases and J by 5 bases, with 12 bases between. The CDR3 length is 13 residues. Germline CDR1 MNHNY, CDR2 SVGAGI (reference sequence). CDR3 bases: TGTGCCAGCAGAAGACTAGTAGGAGATACGCAGTATTTT. Translated, it gives CASRRLVGDTQYF.

The V call is TRBV5-1, the J call TRBJ2-3; 10 nucleotides match TRBD1. Losses at the gene ends were 8 bases for V and 1 base for J; bases not matched to a gene: 1. The germline V gene has CDR1 SGHRS and CDR2 YFSETQ. The CDR3 consists of 13 residues. CDR3 sequence reads: CASGTGGTDTQYF. The DNA of the CDR3 is TGCGCCAGTGGGACAGGGGGCACAGATACGCAGTATTTT.